This T cell receptor beta chain was identified during a study of CD8+CD57+ T cells in acquired aplastic anemia. Across the whole study: DNA from sorted CD4+ and CD8+ cells averaged 3.2 ug.

For this clonotype: Its target is not known.

Overall study findings and caveats: Patients were compared with controls for CD8+ Simpson's diversity, and no significant difference emerged. Patients shared some 30 CD8+ CDR3 sequences with controls.

Genomic DNA constituted the template upon which TCR beta VDJ and CDR3 profiling was performed. TCRdb re-derived calls from the reads in MiXCR, one entry per CDR3 protein. The top ten clones hold over 40% of a sample with 150,000 to 200,000 distinct CDR3 sequences, 55% to 80% of them seen once. The CDR3 loop spans 14 amino acids. The germline V gene has CDR1 KGHDR and CDR2 SFDVKD. Trimming pared 4 bases from V and 1 base from J, leaving 7 bases between. The receptor was derived from a human donor in good health. Specimen: sorted CD4+, CD8+, or CD8+CD57+ T cells (not recorded which) from PBMCs. The chain links TRBV24-1 to TRBJ1-5; D gene ambiguous. As DNA, the CDR3 is TGTGCCACCAGTGAAAGGGCGAGCAATCAGCCCCAGCATTTT. Translating it yields CATSERASNQPQHF.